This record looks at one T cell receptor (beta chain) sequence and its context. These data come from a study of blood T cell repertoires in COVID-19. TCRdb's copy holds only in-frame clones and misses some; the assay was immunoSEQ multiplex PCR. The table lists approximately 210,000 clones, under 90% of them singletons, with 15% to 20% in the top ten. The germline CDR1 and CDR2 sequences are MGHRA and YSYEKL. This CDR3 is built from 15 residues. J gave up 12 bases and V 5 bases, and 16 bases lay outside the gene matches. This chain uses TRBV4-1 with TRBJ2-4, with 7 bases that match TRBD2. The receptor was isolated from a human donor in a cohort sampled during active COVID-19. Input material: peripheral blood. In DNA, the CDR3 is TGCGCCAGCAGCAGAAGTCCCAGCGGGGCCCTTAGTCAGTACTTC. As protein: CASSRSPSGALSQYF.